Shown below are 32 T cell receptor beta chains from a single sample sequenced in a study of regulatory T cells in long-lasting Graves disease. Time point noted: newly diagnosed GD, antithyroid drugs for less than 3 months. The TCR library used RNA extracted from PBMCs. Researchers made TCR beta libraries by using iRepertoire HTBI primers and running Arm-PCR on CDR3 regions. TCRdb analysed the multiplex PCR reads with MiXCR anew, one entry per CDR3 protein. The sample lists approximately 440,000 distinct CDR3 sequences; 15% to 20% were seen once. This sample also belongs to another study, concerning T cells in Graves' hyperthyroidism and ophthalmopathy.

Material: peripheral blood mononuclear cells (PBMCs), obtained at new diagnosis, from a patient treated with antithyroid drugs. These receptors were taken from a man aged 35 to 55 with Graves disease.

As to this clonotype: The junction departs from the called germline gene at one end, perhaps through a read error. The chain carries TRBV11-2 and TRBJ2-3, with D possibly TRBD1 on 6 matching bases. The J call may be mistaken, given a closer DNA end match to TRBJ2-7. Germline CDR1 reads SGHAT; CDR2 reads FQNNGV. The length of the CDR3 is 12 residues. CDR3 loop: CVSSLGGGEQYF. In DNA form, the CDR3 reads TGTGTCAGCAGCTTAGGGGGTGGCGAGCAGTACTTC.

V and J are TRBV12-3 or TRBV12-4 and TRBJ1-1; weak D call: TRBD1 (5 bases). V was trimmed by 4 bases and J by 11 bases, leaving 11 bases between them. This CDR3 region has 11 residues. CDR3 bases: TGTGCCAGCAGTTCCGGGGGGACCGCTTTCTTT. Protein: CASSSGGTAFF.

This clonotype was recorded a few times. The CDR3 sequence: CASSFQLGPKETQYF. Here the CDR3 DNA reads TGCGCCAGCAGCTTCCAGTTGGGCCCCAAAGAGACCCAGTACTTC. The chain joins TRBV5-1 to TRBJ2-5; D unclear. Per germline, CDR1 SGHRS and CDR2 YFSETQ. This CDR3 contains 15 residues. V lost 2 bases and J 3 bases, leaving 14 bases between the germline ends. Using reference TRBV5-1 and TRBJ2-5 for the parts outside the CDR3, the full variable domain is KAGVTQTPRYLIKTRGQQVTLSCSPISGHRSVSWYQQTPGQGLQFLFEYFSETQRNKGNFPGRFSGRQFSNSRSEMNVSTLELGDSALYLCASSFQLGPKETQYFGPGTRLLVL.

Notes on this clonotype: No conserved phenylalanine or tryptophan is present at the end of the CDR3, so a read error is the likely explanation. The V call is TRBV27, the J call TRBJ2-7, with D possibly being TRBD2 (6 bases). There are 14 residues in the CDR3. Germline lookup yields CDR1 MNHEY and CDR2 SMNVEV (reference sequence). Trimming cost V 5 bases and J 0 bases, with 11 bases left between them. CDR3 DNA sequence: TGTGCCAGCAGTATCTACGGGAGCTCCTACGAGCAGTACTCC. It specifies CASSIYGSSYEQYS.

There are a few counts of this clonotype. Here the CDR3 reads CASSEVSTGELFF. In DNA form, the CDR3 reads TGTGCCAGCAGTGAAGTGTCCACCGGGGAGCTGTTTTTT. J is TRBJ2-2 and V is TRBV2; no reliable D call. Germline assignment: CDR1 SNHLY and CDR2 FYNNEI. The ends were cut back, 1 base at V and 4 bases at J, with 4 bases in the middle. This CDR3 has 13 residues.

This clonotype was seen more than once but under ten times. The chain combines TRBV12-3 or TRBV12-4 with TRBJ2-2; 8 bases map to TRBD1. This CDR3 contains 14 residues. J gave up 4 bases and V 5 bases, and 3 bases lay outside the gene matches. CDR3 in DNA: TGTGCCAGCAGTGACAGGGGTACCACCGGGGAGCTGTTTTTT. Its translation is CASSDRGTTGELFF.

This clonotype was found many times. CDR3 sequence (DNA): TGCAGTGTTTGGGCTCTCCAAGAGACCCAGTACTTC. It translates to CSVWALQETQYF. V and J are TRBV20-1 and TRBJ2-5, with D hard to call. There are 12 residues in the CDR3. Trimming took off 7 bases at V and 1 base at J, with 10 bases between the two ends. Germline assignment: CDR1 DFQATT and CDR2 SNEGSKA (reference sequence).

This clonotype was counted ten times or more. The chain uses TRBV6-2 or TRBV6-3 and TRBJ2-1; the D gene could be TRBD1 or TRBD2 (5 bases each). V lost 2 bases, J lost 4 bases, and 12 bases lay in between. From germline, CDR1 is MNHEY and CDR2 SVGEGT. The CDR3 totals 15 residues. CDR3 in amino acids: CASSYKGRVYNEQFF. CDR3 nucleotides: TGTGCCAGCAGTTACAAGGGGCGGGTGTACAATGAGCAGTTCTTC.

This clonotype was counted many times. V usage is TRBV7-9 and J usage is TRBJ1-5; a possible D gene is TRBD1 (6 bases). The germline gives CDR1 SEHNR, CDR2 FQNEAQ (reference sequence). V was pared by 8 bases and J by 5 bases, with 13 bases between. The CDR3 is made up of 13 amino acids. This CDR3 reads CASGRGGDQPQHF. The CDR3 bases are TGTGCCAGCGGCAGGGGAGGGGATCAGCCCCAGCATTTT.

The V gene is TRBV4-2, the J gene TRBJ2-1, with 9 bases lining up with TRBD2. The CDR3 contains 15 residues. From germline, CDR1 is LGHNA and CDR2 YNFKEQ. The trim removed 4 bases at V and 5 bases at J, leaving 6 bases unmatched. The CDR3 DNA is TGTGCCAGCAGCCCCCCTAGCGGGGTTAACAATGAGCAGTTCTTC. Amino acids: CASSPPSGVNNEQFF.

This clonotype was counted many times. This chain connects TRBV20-1 to TRBJ2-3; D not resolved. This CDR3 comprises 14 residues. The germline V gene encodes CDR1 DFQATT and CDR2 SNEGSKA (reference sequence). Trimming took 6 bases from V and 4 from J, leaving 17 bases between them. This CDR3 reads CSASVPLGADTQYF. The CDR3 DNA is TGCAGTGCCTCCGTCCCTCTAGGCGCAGATACGCAGTATTTT.

The chain has TRBV18 and TRBJ2-3; possible D gene TRBD1, 5 bases. Matching the DNA end better, TRBJ2-7 makes the J call doubtful. The CDR3 covers 14 residues. Germline V gene data show CDR1 as KGHSH and CDR2 as LQKENI. The CDR3 is CASSPSGPPYEQYF. The CDR3, as DNA: TGTGCCAGCTCACCATCAGGGCCCCCCTACGAGCAGTACTTC.

This clonotype was picked up a small number of times. The chain has TRBV19 and TRBJ2-7; D ambiguous. The CDR3 totals 13 residues. Germline V gene lookup returns CDR1 LNHDA and CDR2 SQIVND (reference sequence). V was trimmed by 6 bases and J by 1 base, leaving 10 bases between them. CDR3 sequence: CASRLTSSYEQYF. Written as DNA, the CDR3 is TGTGCCAGTAGATTGACGTCTTCCTACGAGCAGTACTTC.

This clonotype has ten or more counts. This sequence joins TRBV28 and TRBJ1-1; D ambiguous. The V and J ends lost 3 bases and 11 bases respectively, with 10 bases between them. CDR1 MDHEN and CDR2 SYDVKM come from the germline V gene. This CDR3 has 11 residues. CDR3 sequence (DNA): TGTGCCAGCAGTTTGCAGGAAGGGGCTTTCTTT. Translated: CASSLQEGAFF.

This clonotype was seen more than once but under ten times. The chain couples TRBV30 to TRBJ1-2; D ambiguous. The CDR3 has 12 amino acids. Per germline, CDR1 GTSNPN and CDR2 SVGIG (reference sequence). Trimming cost V 2 bases and J 12 bases, with 16 bases left between them. CDR3 nucleotide sequence: TGTGCCTGGAGTCTTTCAAACCCTCGGAACACCTTC. Translated, it gives CAWSLSNPRNTF.

This clonotype was counted only a few times. A read error is possible here, since a much larger clone lies one base away. CDR3 sequence reads: CASSLTGLAGDTQYF. In DNA, the CDR3 is TGTGCCAGCAGCCTCACGGGACTAGCGGGAGATACGCAGTATTTT. The chain carries TRBV7-3 and TRBJ2-3, with TRBD2 matching 12 bases. The length of the CDR3 is 15 residues. The germline gives CDR1 SGHTA, CDR2 FQGTGA. The V gene end was trimmed by 5 bases and the J gene end by 5 bases; junction bases not matched to a gene: 5. The entire variable domain, with the rest obtained from reference TRBV7-3 and TRBJ2-3, is as follows: GAGVSQTPSNKVTEKGKYVELRCDPISGHTALYWYRQSLGQGPEFLIYFQGTGAADDSGLPNDRFFAVRPEGSVSTLKIQRTERGDSAVYLCASSLTGLAGDTQYFGPGTRLTVL.

This clonotype occurred a few times. V gene TRBV7-9 combines with J gene TRBJ2-1; the D gene is possibly TRBD1 (7 bases). The V end lost 7 bases, the J end lost 7 bases, and 14 bases lay between the germline ends. The length of the CDR3 is 13 residues. CDR1 is SEHNR and CDR2 is FQNEAQ in the germline V gene (reference sequence). In DNA, the CDR3 is TGTGCCAGCACCACGTCAGGGGGGAATGAGCAGTTCTTC. It is translated as CASTTSGGNEQFF.

This clonotype was detected many times. The rearrangement links TRBV5-1 to TRBJ1-6, with D tentatively TRBD1 (6 bases). Trimming shortened V by 1 base and J by 7 bases, and 9 bases separated the two germline ends. This CDR3 has 14 residues. Germline V gene data show CDR1 as SGHRS and CDR2 as YFSETQ. CDR3 amino acids: CASSLTGGNSPLHF. The CDR3 bases are TGCGCCAGCAGCTTGACCGGGGGCAATTCACCCCTCCACTTT.

About this clonotype: A much larger clone sits a single nucleotide away, making a read error possible. This chain joins TRBV28 and TRBJ2-1, with D possibly being TRBD2 (6 bases). The CDR3 is 14 residues long. The germline CDR1 and CDR2 sequences are MDHEN and SYDVKM. CDR3 sequence reads: CASRRRDSTVGQLF. CDR3 DNA: TGTGCCAGCAGACGCAGGGACTCCACGGTGGGGCAGCTCTTC.

On this clonotype: A clone one base away is much larger, so this may be a read error. The CDR3 loop is CASKEPERQETQYF. CDR3 DNA sequence: TGTGCCAGCAAAGAGCCAGAAAGACAAGAGACCCAGTACTTC. The chain employs TRBV12-3 or TRBV12-4 and TRBJ2-5; D is undetermined. V lost 7 bases to trimming and J lost 2 bases, with 14 bases between them. The CDR3 length is 14 residues.

This clonotype was recorded at least ten times. The chain couples TRBV28 to TRBJ2-7; 7 bases are shared with TRBD1. J gave up 2 bases and V 6 bases, and 7 bases lay outside the gene matches. CDR1 and CDR2 from the germline V gene are MDHEN and SYDVKM. This CDR3 comprises 14 residues. CDR3 DNA: TGTGCCAGCAGAACGGACAGGCCCCCCTACGAGCAGTACTTC. Amino acids: CASRTDRPPYEQYF.

In regard to this clonotype: Possible read error: a much larger clone is one base away. The rearrangement uses TRBV27 and TRBJ1-5, with TRBD1 as a possible D gene (6 bases). The V gene lost 5 bases and the J gene lost 7 bases, with 15 bases spanning the gap. The CDR3 contains 14 residues. The germline gives CDR1 MNHEY, CDR2 SMNVEV (reference sequence). The CDR3 is CASSPYPDRQPQHF. CDR3 in DNA: TGTGCCAGCAGTCCTTATCCCGACAGGCAGCCCCAGCATTTT.

Comments on this clonotype: This may be a read error, as it is one base from a much larger clone. The chain is built from TRBV3-1 and TRBJ2-3; D not certain. The J call is doubtful: the DNA matches TRBJ2-1 better. This CDR3 spans 12 amino acids. The V gene's germline CDR1 is LGHDT and CDR2 YNNKEL (reference sequence). The CDR3: CASSQVNDEQFF. The CDR3 DNA reads as TGTGCCAGCAGCCAAGTCAACGATGAGCAGTTCTTC.

This clonotype was seen at least ten times. The CDR3 DNA is TGCGCCAGCAGGCAGGGTCCTACAGATACGCAGTATTTT. Translation: CASRQGPTDTQYF. The chain uses TRBV5-1 and TRBJ2-3, with D maybe TRBD1 (5 bases). CDR1 is SGHRS and CDR2 is YFSETQ in the germline V gene. V was pared by 5 bases and J by 3 bases, with 10 bases between. This CDR3 contains 13 residues.

This clonotype was counted a few times. The chain joins TRBV29-1 to TRBJ2-7; unclear D gene. Germline V gene data show CDR1 as SQVTM and CDR2 as ANQGSEA. The CDR3 is made up of 10 amino acids. Trimming pared 7 bases from V and 4 bases from J, leaving 8 bases between. CDR3 amino acids: CSALFYEQYF. CDR3 coding DNA: TGCAGCGCCCTCTTTTACGAGCAGTACTTC.

The chain carries TRBV19 and TRBJ1-5; D perhaps matches TRBD1 (5 bases). Germline V lookup: CDR1 LNHDA, CDR2 SQIVND (reference sequence). V lost 6 bases and J lost 0, with 24 bases in between. CDR3 size: 19 residues. The DNA of the CDR3 is TGTGCCAGTAGCTTCTTTGGGGCAGGGCATTCGAATAGCAATCAGCCCCAGCATTTT. Translated, it gives CASSFFGAGHSNSNQPQHF.

This clonotype occurred a few times. The V call is TRBV29-1, the J call TRBJ1-4, with D uncertain. This CDR3 is built from 14 residues. Germline V CDR1 and CDR2: SQVTM, ANQGSEA. V lost 1 base, J lost 1 base, and 7 bases lay in between. CDR3 in DNA: TGCAGCGTTGAAGGTGGCGGAACTAATGAAAAACTGTTTTTT. Translated: CSVEGGGTNEKLFF.

J is TRBJ2-3 and V is TRBV30; the D gene is possibly TRBD2 (5 bases). This CDR3 has 17 amino acids. Trimming left V 2 bases short and J 5 bases short, with 23 bases between. Germline loops: CDR1 GTSNPN, CDR2 SVGIG (reference sequence). In DNA form, the CDR3 reads TGTGCCTGGAGTTCTACTTCAACTAGATCCTGGGGAGATACGCAGTATTTT. It yields the protein CAWSSTSTRSWGDTQYF. The entire variable domain, with the rest obtained from reference TRBV30 and TRBJ2-3, is as follows: SQTIHQWPATLVQPVGSPLSLECTVEGTSNPNLYWYRQAAGRGLQLLFYSVGIGQISSEVPQNLSASRPQDRQFILSSKKLLLSDSGFYLCAWSSTSTRSWGDTQYFGPGTRLTVL.

The sample holds a few counts of this clonotype. The V gene is TRBV24-1, the J gene TRBJ2-1; 14 bases fit TRBD2. Germline lookup yields CDR1 KGHDR and CDR2 SFDVKD. CDR3 length equals 15 residues. After removal of 8 bases from V and 4 bases from J, the junction contained 3 bases not matched to a gene. The CDR3 protein is CATKGTSGSYNEQFF. Here the CDR3 DNA reads TGTGCCACCAAGGGGACTAGCGGGAGTTACAATGAGCAGTTCTTC.

This clonotype was found many times. The chain joins TRBV15 to TRBJ1-4; the D is unclear. Germline loops: CDR1 LNHNV, CDR2 YYDKDF (reference sequence). The CDR3 totals 15 residues. V was shortened by 6 bases and J by 7 bases, with 18 bases between the two germline ends. Here the CDR3 DNA reads TGTGCCACCAGTCAAGAACGAGGGAGAGGTGAAAAACTGTTTTTT. Protein sequence: CATSQERGRGEKLFF.

This clonotype was observed a handful of times. The chain uses TRBV24-1 and TRBJ2-2; 10 positions match TRBD1. The CDR3 covers 16 residues. The germline V gene encodes CDR1 KGHDR and CDR2 SFDVKD. V was pared by 4 bases and J by 5 bases, with 6 bases of the junction left unmatched. The CDR3 DNA reads TGTGCCACCAGTGAGCCGGGACAGGGGTTTACCGGGGAGCTGTTTTTT. Translation: CATSEPGQGFTGELFF.

This clonotype appeared many times. This chain joins TRBV20-1 and TRBJ2-7, with TRBD2 as a possible D gene (5 bases). The CDR3 has 14 amino acids. Trimming removed 6 bases at V and 3 bases at J, with 18 bases between. Per the germline V gene, CDR1 is DFQATT and CDR2 is SNEGSKA (reference sequence). The CDR3 DNA follows: TGCAGTGCGCTTCCTTCAGCGGACCTCTACGAGCAGTACTTC. Residues: CSALPSADLYEQYF.